Listed below are T cell receptor beta chains from one sample, sequenced in a study of CD8 T cells in Susac syndrome. Each CDR3 protein gets one entry after TCRdb re-called the immunoSEQ multiplex PCR reads with MiXCR. Here the sample spans tens of thousands of distinct CDR3 sequences, 90% to 95% being singletons. Input material: CD8+ T cells from PBMCs. These receptors were obtained from a human donor in good health. CDR3s include the opening cysteine and the closing phenylalanine or tryptophan. The order of the fields is J gene, clone size, V gene, CDR3 protein. Not all rows give a size; the values are once, few, many and, for expanded clones, a class.

>TRBJ1-1|-|TRBV6-5
CASSYHKPFGRVNTEAFF
>TRBJ1-6|-|TRBV27
CASSLYAGTDNSPLHF
>TRBJ1-1|few|TRBV6-2/TRBV6-3
CASSWGNTEAFF
>TRBJ2-4|-|TRBV20-1
CSAREGWNIQYF
>TRBJ2-7|-|TRBV9
CASTGDSSYEQYF
>TRBJ2-1|-|TRBV6-1
CASSGPYSSSYNEQFF
>TRBJ1-2|-|TRBV4-1
CASSQQSSRGYTF
>TRBJ1-1|-|TRBV29-1
CSVMEPAEAFF
>TRBJ2-3|-|TRBV11-2
CASSLYDTDTQYF
>TRBJ1-1|-|TRBV7-9
CASSPAEGRNTEAFF
>TRBJ2-5|-|TRBV6-2/TRBV6-3
CASTHPEDRDEETQYF
>TRBJ2-1|-|TRBV7-9
CASSRPGTVYNEQFF
>TRBJ2-7|-|TRBV4-1
CASSPRGAEQYF
>TRBJ1-3|once|TRBV7-9
CASSSFSGNTIYF
>TRBJ1-5|-|TRBV27
CASSLSRGGQPQHF